These 12 T cell receptor beta chains came from one sample sequenced in a study of neurological immune-mediated disorders. TCRdb passed the 5' RACE reads through MiXCR, listing each CDR3 protein once. The table has roughly 48,000 distinct CDR3 sequences, 9.5% to 15% seen once. As for time point: longitudinal time-point 3. Sequenced material: PBMCs. The origin of the receptors is a male donor with HTLV-1-associated myelopathy (HAM/TSP).

This clonotype was seen ten or more times. The genes are TRBV5-1 and TRBJ2-7, with D tentatively TRBD2 (6 bases). The V gene lost 2 bases and the J gene lost 0 bases, with 15 bases spanning the gap. Germline CDR1 reads SGHRS; CDR2 reads YFSETQ. This CDR3 is 16 amino acids long. For the CDR3, the DNA is TGCGCCAGCAGCTTAGGCTATCGGGGGAGCTCCTACGAGCAGTACTTC. It specifies CASSLGYRGSSYEQYF.

In its sample, this clonotype was seen many times. The chain carries TRBV7-3 and TRBJ2-5; possibly TRBD1 for D (6 bases). CDR3 size: 14 residues. V lost 5 bases to trimming and J lost 5 bases, with 15 bases between them. Germline CDR1 reads SGHTA; CDR2 reads FQGTGA. The CDR3 is CASSPTGPRETQYF. The CDR3, as DNA: TGTGCCAGCAGCCCCACAGGGCCCCGGGAGACCCAGTACTTC.

This clonotype was seen repeatedly, ten times or more. V usage is TRBV7-9 and J usage is TRBJ1-1, with D tentatively TRBD1 (5 bases). V was clipped by 3 bases and J by 4 bases, with 15 bases between them. The V gene's germline CDR1 is SEHNR and CDR2 FQNEAQ (reference sequence). The CDR3 is 15 residues long. CDR3 sequence: CASSFPGREGTEAFF. CDR3 in DNA: TGTGCCAGCAGCTTCCCGGGACGAGAGGGCACTGAAGCTTTCTTT. The whole variable domain, filled in from reference TRBV7-9 and TRBJ1-1, reads DTGVSQNPRHKITKRGQNVTFRCDPISEHNRLYWYRQTLGQGPEFLTYFQNEAQLEKSRLLSDRFSAERPKGSFSTLEIQRTEQGDSAMYLCASSFPGREGTEAFFGQGTRLTVV.

In regard to this clonotype: One junction end does not reproduce the germline sequence, and a read error may be involved. CDR3 nucleotide sequence: TGTGCCAGCAGGGGGACAGGTGGGGTCCAAGATACCCAGTACTTC. Residues: CASRGTGGVQDTQYF. V is TRBV11-2 and J is TRBJ2-5; TRBD1 agrees at 8 bases. The CDR3 length is 15 residues. The germline gives CDR1 SGHAT, CDR2 FQNNGV.

This clonotype was seen repeatedly, ten times or more. The genes are TRBV5-6 and TRBJ1-5, with D possibly being TRBD1 (6 bases). Trimming left V 4 bases short and J 7 bases short, with 9 bases between. This CDR3 comprises 12 residues. Germline CDR1 is SGHDT and CDR2 is YYEEEE. The CDR3 DNA follows: TGTGCCAGCAGCCGCCAGGGGCAGCCCCAGCATTTT. It specifies CASSRQGQPQHF.

The sample holds many counts of this clonotype. The chain has TRBV12-3 or TRBV12-4 and TRBJ2-7; 9 nucleotides match TRBD2. V shed 3 bases and J 4 bases; nucleotides not matched to a gene: 4. The CDR3 consists of 14 residues. Here the CDR3 DNA reads TGTGCCAGCAGTTTTGGAGCGGGGGGTTACGAGCAGTACTTC. It specifies CASSFGAGGYEQYF.

In its sample, this clonotype was seen many times. CDR3 protein: CASSLQNEGGYTF. CDR3 DNA: TGTGCCAGCAGCTTACAAAACGAGGGGGGCTACACCTTC. The gene calls are TRBV7-8 and TRBJ1-2; a weak D match, TRBD1 (5 bases). In germline, CDR1 is SGHVS, CDR2 FQNEAQ. The CDR3 consists of 13 residues. Trimming left V 2 bases short and J 8 bases short, with 12 bases between.

The CDR3 sequence is CASSPQGAVNEKLFF. DNA for the CDR3: TGTGCCAGCAGTCCCCAGGGTGCAGTTAATGAAAAACTGTTTTTT. The J gene is TRBJ1-4, the V gene TRBV28; tentatively, D is TRBD1 (5 bases). V lost 5 bases and J lost 4, with 14 bases in between. The CDR3 totals 15 residues. Germline CDR1 reads MDHEN; CDR2 reads SYDVKM.

This clonotype has ten or more counts. The chain links TRBV7-3 to TRBJ2-7, with TRBD2 matching over 8 bases. The V and J ends lost 5 bases and 4 bases, in that order; junction bases with no gene match: 10. The CDR3 sequence is 15 residues long. Per germline, CDR1 SGHTA and CDR2 FQGTGA. CDR3 in DNA: TGTGCCAGCAGCCTACAACCGGGGGGGTGGTACGAGCAGTACTTC. Translation: CASSLQPGGWYEQYF.

This clonotype has a count of ten or more. The rearrangement links TRBV20-1 to TRBJ1-5, with D possibly TRBD1 on 5 matching bases. The ends were cut back, 6 bases at V and 2 bases at J, with 14 bases in the middle. CDR1 DFQATT and CDR2 SNEGSKA come from the germline V gene (reference sequence). CDR3 length: 14 residues. CDR3 bases: TGCAGTGCACCGGCAGGGAGTGGCAATCAGCCCCAGCATTTT. Its translation: CSAPAGSGNQPQHF.

This chain joins TRBV20-1 and TRBJ2-5, with D hard to call. This CDR3 has 15 residues. Germline values: CDR1 DFQATT, CDR2 SNEGSKA (reference sequence). V dropped 0 bases and J dropped 1 base, with 12 bases sitting between them. This chain's CDR3 is CSARDGRLLQETQYF. As DNA, the CDR3 is TGCAGTGCTAGAGATGGCAGATTACTCCAAGAGACCCAGTACTTC.

This clonotype occurred many times. The junction departs from the called germline gene at one end, perhaps through a read error. This chain's CDR3 is CASTPGGRSSSIF. The CDR3 DNA follows: TGTGCCAGCACCCCAGGGGGGCGAAGTTCTAGTATCTTC. The gene calls are TRBV27 and TRBJ2-1, with D possibly being TRBD1 (7 bases). The CDR3 runs to 13 residues. Germline V lookup: CDR1 MNHEY, CDR2 SMNVEV (reference sequence).